This is a list of T cell receptor beta chains from one sample in a study of Ad26.COV2.S vaccination and SARS-CoV-2 variants. Measured with immunoSEQ multiplex PCR; TCRdb has only the in-frame clones, and not every one. This table holds roughly 700,000 clones, around 89% found once. The input for sequencing was peripheral blood, taken in a trial of Ad26.COV2.S vaccine versus placebo. The receptors originated from a person aged 18-60 years who received the Ad26.COV2.S COVID-19 vaccine or a placebo. CDR3s include the opening cysteine and the closing phenylalanine or tryptophan. The D gene is left open where the match is weak. Part of the rows lack a size; the others show once, few, many or a class for expanded clones.

clone size,V gene,J gene,D gene,CDR3 DNA,CDR3 protein
-,TRBV27,TRBJ2-7,TRBD2,TGTGCCAGTCAGCCTGGGACTAGCGTCTACGAGCAGTACTTC,CASQPGTSVYEQYF
-,TRBV21-1,TRBJ1-3,-,TGTGCCAGCAGCAAATCTACCGGACAGGGAAGAAACACCATATATTTT,CASSKSTGQGRNTIYF
once,TRBV2,TRBJ2-1,TRBD2,TGTGCCAGCAGTGAATACGGGGGGGTCTCCTACAATGAGCAGTTCTTC,CASSEYGGVSYNEQFF
-,TRBV12-3/TRBV12-4,TRBJ1-6,-,TGTGCCAGCAGTCCGGACGGAGGTTCACCCCTCCACTTT,CASSPDGGSPLHF
-,TRBV9,TRBJ1-2,-,TGTGCCAGCAGCGTAGATAGAGGGGCGTATGGCTACACCTTC,CASSVDRGAYGYTF
-,TRBV30,TRBJ1-2,-,TGTGCCGGAACGAGAAGCAGTAACTATGGCTACACCTTC,CAGTRSSNYGYTF
-,TRBV6-6,TRBJ2-3,TRBD2,TGTGCCAGCAGTCTTAGCGGGGCCGGCACAGATACGCAGTATTTT,CASSLSGAGTDTQYF
-,TRBV5-4,TRBJ1-1,-,TGTGCCAGCAGCTTGGAGTTCATGAACACTGAAGCTTTCTTT,CASSLEFMNTEAFF
-,TRBV5-6,TRBJ2-4,-,TGTGCCAGCAGCTTCCGCGGGACGGACAAAAACATTCAGTACTTC,CASSFRGTDKNIQYF
-,TRBV24-1,TRBJ2-5,TRBD2,TGTGCCACCAGTGATTCGATTTCTCTGGGTCTAGCGGGAGTTGAGACCCAGTACTTC,CATSDSISLGLAGVETQYF
-,TRBV5-4,TRBJ2-7,-,TGTGCCAGCAGCTTCGCGGAGGGCGGGCAGTACTTC,CASSFAEGGQYF
-,TRBV9,TRBJ2-7,TRBD1,TGTGCCAGCAGCACCCGGACAGGGAACTACGAGCAGTACTTC,CASSTRTGNYEQYF
-,TRBV20-1,TRBJ2-7,TRBD1,TGCAGTGCTAGTGACAGGGTCACACCCTACGAGCAGTACTTC,CSASDRVTPYEQYF
-,TRBV5-6,TRBJ1-5,-,TGTGCCAGCAGCCGTACCTCGAATCAGCCCCAGCATTTT,CASSRTSNQPQHF
once,TRBV4-2,TRBJ1-5,TRBD1,TGTGCCAGCAGCCGCCAGGGGGCGCGAGGGGGGCTGGATCAGCCCCAGCATTTT,CASSRQGARGGLDQPQHF
-,TRBV3-1/TRBV3-2,TRBJ1-3,TRBD1,TGTGCCAGCAGCCTCGGGACAGGGGTCAAGTCTGGAAACACCATATATTTT,CASSLGTGVKSGNTIYF
-,TRBV6-5,TRBJ2-1,TRBD1,TGTGCCAGTATGACAGGGGTTTCCTACAATGAGCAGTTCTTC,CASMTGVSYNEQFF
-,TRBV6-2/TRBV6-3,TRBJ1-5,TRBD1,TGTGCCAGCAGTTTTAGGGACAGGGGAAATCAGCCCCAGCATTTT,CASSFRDRGNQPQHF
-,TRBV9,TRBJ2-5,-,TGTGCCAGCAGCGACGGAGAAGAGACCCAGTACTTC,CASSDGEETQYF
-,TRBV7-2,TRBJ1-4,-,TGTGCCAGCAGCCCCACCCAACAGGCTAATGAAAAACTGTTTTTT,CASSPTQQANEKLFF
-,TRBV10-2,TRBJ2-7,TRBD1,TGCGCCAGCAGGACAGGGTTCGGCTACGAGCAGTACTTC,CASRTGFGYEQYF
-,TRBV10-3,TRBJ2-7,TRBD2,TGTGCCATCAGACGGACTAGCGGGGCCTACGAGCAGTACTTC,CAIRRTSGAYEQYF